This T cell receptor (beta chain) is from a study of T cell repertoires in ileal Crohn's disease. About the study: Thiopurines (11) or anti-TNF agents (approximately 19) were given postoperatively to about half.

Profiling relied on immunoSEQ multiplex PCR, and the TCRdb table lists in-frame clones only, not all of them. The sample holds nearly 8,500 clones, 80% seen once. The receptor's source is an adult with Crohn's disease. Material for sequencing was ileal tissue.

The CDR3 here is CASSLEGGRGTDTQYF. The CDR3 coding sequence is TGTGCCAGCAGCTTAGAAGGCGGGAGAGGTACAGATACGCAGTATTTT. The rearrangement links TRBV7-9 to TRBJ2-3; 7 bases line up with TRBD2. The CDR3 runs to 16 residues. After removal of 1 base from V and 3 bases from J, the junction contained 7 bases not matched to a gene. Looked up from germline, CDR1 is SEHNR and CDR2 is FQNEAQ (reference sequence).